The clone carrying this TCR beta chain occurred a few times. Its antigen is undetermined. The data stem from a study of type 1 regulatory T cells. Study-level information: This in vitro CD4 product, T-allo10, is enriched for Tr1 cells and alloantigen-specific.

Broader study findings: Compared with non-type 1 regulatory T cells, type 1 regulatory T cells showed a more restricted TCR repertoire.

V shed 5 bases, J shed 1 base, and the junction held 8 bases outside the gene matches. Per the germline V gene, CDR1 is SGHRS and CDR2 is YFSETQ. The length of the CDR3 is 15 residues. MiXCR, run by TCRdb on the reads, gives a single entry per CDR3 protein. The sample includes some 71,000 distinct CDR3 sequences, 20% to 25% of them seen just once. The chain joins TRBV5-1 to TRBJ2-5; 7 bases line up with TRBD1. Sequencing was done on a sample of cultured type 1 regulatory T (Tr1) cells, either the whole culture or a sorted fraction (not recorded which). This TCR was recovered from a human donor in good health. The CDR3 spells CASRITGQVQETQYF. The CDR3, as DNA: TGCGCCAGCAGAATAACCGGACAGGTCCAAGAGACCCAGTACTTC.